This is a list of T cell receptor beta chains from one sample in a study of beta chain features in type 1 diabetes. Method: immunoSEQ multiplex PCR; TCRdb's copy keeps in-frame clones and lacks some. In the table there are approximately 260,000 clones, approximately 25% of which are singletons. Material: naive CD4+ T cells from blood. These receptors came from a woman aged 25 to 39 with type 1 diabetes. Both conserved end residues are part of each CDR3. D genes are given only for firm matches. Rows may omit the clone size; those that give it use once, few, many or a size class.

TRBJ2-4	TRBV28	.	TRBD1	CASSGQGFGDIQYF	TGTGCCAGCAGTGGACAGGGGTTTGGAGACATTCAGTACTTC
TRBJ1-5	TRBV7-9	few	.	CASSLGHHNQPQHF	TGTGCCAGCAGCCTCGGACATCACAATCAGCCCCAGCATTTT
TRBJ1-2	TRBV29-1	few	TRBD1	CSVEQGPDYTF	TGCAGCGTCGAACAGGGGCCTGACTACACCTTC
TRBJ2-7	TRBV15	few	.	CATSSRRGSSYEQYF	TGTGCCACCAGCAGCCGCCGGGGGTCCTCCTACGAGCAGTACTTC
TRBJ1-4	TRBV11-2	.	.	CASSLIEARDKLFF	TGTGCCAGCAGCTTAATTGAAGCGCGAGACAAACTGTTTTTT
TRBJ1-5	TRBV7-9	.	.	CASSLGQDQPQHF	TGTGCCAGCAGCTTAGGTCAGGATCAGCCCCAGCATTTT
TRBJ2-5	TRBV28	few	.	CASSLRSGVETQYF	TGTGCCAGCAGTTTAAGGTCGGGGGTAGAGACCCAGTACTTC
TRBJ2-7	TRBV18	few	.	CASSPPSGEQYF	TGTGCCAGCTCACCACCGAGCGGCGAGCAGTACTTC
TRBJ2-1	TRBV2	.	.	CASSLRSRDNEQFF	TGTGCCAGCAGTCTACGGTCGAGGGACAATGAGCAGTTCTTC
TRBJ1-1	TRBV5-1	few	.	CASSLAVGRGNTEAFF	TGCGCCAGCAGCTTGGCCGTTGGGAGGGGAAACACTGAAGCTTTCTTT
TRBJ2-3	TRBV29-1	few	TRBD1	CSVALGQGASDTQYF	TGCAGCGTTGCCCTGGGACAGGGGGCTTCAGATACGCAGTATTTT
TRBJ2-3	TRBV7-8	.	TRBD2	CASSLTAGGRDTQYF	TGTGCCAGCAGCCTCACGGCGGGAGGGCGAGATACGCAGTATTTT
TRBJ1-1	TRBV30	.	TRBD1	CAWSVRGLAFF	TGTGCCTGGAGTGTAAGGGGGCTAGCTTTCTTT